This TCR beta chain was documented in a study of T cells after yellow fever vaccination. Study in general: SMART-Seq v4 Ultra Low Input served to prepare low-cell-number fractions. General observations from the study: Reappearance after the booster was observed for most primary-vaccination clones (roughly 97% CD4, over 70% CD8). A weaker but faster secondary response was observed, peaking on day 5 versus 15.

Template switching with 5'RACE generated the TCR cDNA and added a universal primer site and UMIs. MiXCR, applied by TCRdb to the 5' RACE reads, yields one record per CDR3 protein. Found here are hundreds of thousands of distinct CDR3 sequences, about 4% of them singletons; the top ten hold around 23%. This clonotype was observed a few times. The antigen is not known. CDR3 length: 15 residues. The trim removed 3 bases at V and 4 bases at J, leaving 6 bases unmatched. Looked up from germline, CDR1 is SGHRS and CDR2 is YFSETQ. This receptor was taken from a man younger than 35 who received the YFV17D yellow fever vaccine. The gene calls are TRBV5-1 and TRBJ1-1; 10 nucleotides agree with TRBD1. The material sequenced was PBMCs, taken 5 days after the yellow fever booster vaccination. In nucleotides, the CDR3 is TGCGCCAGCAGCTCGACAGGGGGCTTGGTCACTGAAGCTTTCTTT. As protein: CASSSTGGLVTEAFF.